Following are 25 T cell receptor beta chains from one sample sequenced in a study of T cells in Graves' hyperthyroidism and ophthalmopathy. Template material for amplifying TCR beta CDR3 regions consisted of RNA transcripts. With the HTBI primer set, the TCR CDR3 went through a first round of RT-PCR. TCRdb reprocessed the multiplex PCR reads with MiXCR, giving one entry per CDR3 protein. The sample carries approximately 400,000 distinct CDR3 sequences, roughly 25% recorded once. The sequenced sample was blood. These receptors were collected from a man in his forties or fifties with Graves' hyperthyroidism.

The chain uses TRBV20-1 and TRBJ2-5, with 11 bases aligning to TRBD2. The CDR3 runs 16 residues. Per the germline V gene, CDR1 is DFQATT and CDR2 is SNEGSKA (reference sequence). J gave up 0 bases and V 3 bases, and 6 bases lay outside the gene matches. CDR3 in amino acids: CSARSGTSGYQETQYF. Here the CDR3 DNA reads TGCAGTGCTAGGTCCGGGACTAGCGGTTACCAAGAGACCCAGTACTTC.

The CDR3 loop is CATSRSDGGVDTQYF. In DNA form, the CDR3 reads TGTGCCACCAGCAGATCGGACGGAGGAGTAGATACGCAGTATTTT. This chain uses TRBV15 with TRBJ2-3, with a weak D call TRBD2 (5 bases). V shed 2 bases and J shed 5 bases, with 14 bases lying between them. Germline CDR1 reads LNHNV; CDR2 reads YYDKDF (reference sequence). The CDR3 consists of 15 residues.

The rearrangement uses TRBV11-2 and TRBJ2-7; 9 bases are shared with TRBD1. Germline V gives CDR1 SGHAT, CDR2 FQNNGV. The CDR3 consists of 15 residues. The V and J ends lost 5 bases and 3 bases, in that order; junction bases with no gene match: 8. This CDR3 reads CASSPTGTGNYEQYF. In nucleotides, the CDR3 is TGTGCCAGCAGCCCCACCGGGACAGGGAACTACGAGCAGTACTTC.

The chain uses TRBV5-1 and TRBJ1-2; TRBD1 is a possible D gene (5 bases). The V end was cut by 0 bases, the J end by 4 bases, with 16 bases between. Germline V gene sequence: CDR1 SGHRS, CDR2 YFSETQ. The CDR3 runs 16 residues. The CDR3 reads CASSLGRPDGGYGYTF. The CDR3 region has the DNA TGCGCCAGCAGCTTGGGTAGGCCTGACGGGGGCTATGGCTACACCTTC. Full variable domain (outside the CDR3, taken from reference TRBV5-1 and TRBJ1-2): KAGVTQTPRYLIKTRGQQVTLSCSPISGHRSVSWYQQTPGQGLQFLFEYFSETQRNKGNFPGRFSGRQFSNSRSEMNVSTLELGDSALYLCASSLGRPDGGYGYTFGSGTRLTVV.

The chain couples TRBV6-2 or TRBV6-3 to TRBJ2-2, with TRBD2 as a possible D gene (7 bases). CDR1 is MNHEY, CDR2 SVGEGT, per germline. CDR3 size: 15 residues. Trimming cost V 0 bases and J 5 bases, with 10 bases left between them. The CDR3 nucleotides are TGTGCCAGCAGTTACTCGGGAGGGGGTACCGGGGAGCTGTTTTTT. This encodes CASSYSGGGTGELFF.

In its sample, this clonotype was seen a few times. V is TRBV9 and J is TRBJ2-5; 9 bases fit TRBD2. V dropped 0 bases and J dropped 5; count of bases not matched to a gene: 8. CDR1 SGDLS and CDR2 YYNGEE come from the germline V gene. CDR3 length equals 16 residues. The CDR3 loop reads CASSVAVAGVDETQYF. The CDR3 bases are TGTGCCAGCAGCGTAGCGGTAGCGGGAGTTGACGAGACCCAGTACTTC. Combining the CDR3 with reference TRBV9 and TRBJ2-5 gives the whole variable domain DSGVTQTPKHLITATGQRVTLRCSPRSGDLSVYWYQQSLDQGLQFLIQYYNGEERAKGNILERFSAQQFPDLHSELNLSSLELGDSALYFCASSVAVAGVDETQYFGPGTRLLVL.

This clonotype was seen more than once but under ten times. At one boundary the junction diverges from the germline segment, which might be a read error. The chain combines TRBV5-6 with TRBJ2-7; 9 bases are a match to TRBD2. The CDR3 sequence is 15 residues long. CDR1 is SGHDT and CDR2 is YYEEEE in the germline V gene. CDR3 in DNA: TGCGCCAGCAGCCAGCCGACTAGCGGCTCCTACGAGCAGTACTTC. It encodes CASSQPTSGSYEQYF.

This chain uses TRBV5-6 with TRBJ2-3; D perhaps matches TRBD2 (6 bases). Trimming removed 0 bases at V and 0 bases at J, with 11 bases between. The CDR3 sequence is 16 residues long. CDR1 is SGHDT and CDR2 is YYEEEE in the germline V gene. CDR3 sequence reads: CASSLVPSASTDTQYF. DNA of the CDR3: TGTGCCAGCAGCTTGGTCCCTAGCGCCAGCACAGATACGCAGTATTTT.

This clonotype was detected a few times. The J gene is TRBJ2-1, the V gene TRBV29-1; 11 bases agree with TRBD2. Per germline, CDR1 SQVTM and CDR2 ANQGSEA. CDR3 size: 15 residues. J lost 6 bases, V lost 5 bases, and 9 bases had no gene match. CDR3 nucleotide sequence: TGCAGCGTTTTACCGGGACTAGCGGAAACCAATGAGCAGTTCTTC. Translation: CSVLPGLAETNEQFF.

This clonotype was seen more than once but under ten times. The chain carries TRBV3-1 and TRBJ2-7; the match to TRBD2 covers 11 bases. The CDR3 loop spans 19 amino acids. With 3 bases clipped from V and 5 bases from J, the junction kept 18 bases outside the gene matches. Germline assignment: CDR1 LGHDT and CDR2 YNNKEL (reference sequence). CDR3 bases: TGTGCCAGCAGCCACTTGCAGACTAGCGGGAAACCCACAAGGAACGAGCAGTACTTC. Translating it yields CASSHLQTSGKPTRNEQYF.

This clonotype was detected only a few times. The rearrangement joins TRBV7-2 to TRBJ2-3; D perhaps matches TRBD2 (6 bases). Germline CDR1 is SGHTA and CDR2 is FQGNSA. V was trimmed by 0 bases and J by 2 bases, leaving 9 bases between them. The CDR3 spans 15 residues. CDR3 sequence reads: CASSLAGGNTDTQYF. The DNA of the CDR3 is TGTGCCAGCAGCTTAGCGGGAGGCAACACAGATACGCAGTATTTT.

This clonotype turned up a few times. CDR3 protein: CSGGTGTRKTQYF. As DNA, the CDR3 is TGCAGCGGGGGGACCGGGACGAGAAAGACCCAGTACTTC. The chain employs TRBV29-1 and TRBJ2-5; TRBD1 or TRBD2 may be the D gene (5 bases each). From germline, CDR1 is SQVTM and CDR2 ANQGSEA. V lost 7 bases and J 6 bases, leaving 18 bases between the germline ends. This CDR3 spans 13 amino acids.

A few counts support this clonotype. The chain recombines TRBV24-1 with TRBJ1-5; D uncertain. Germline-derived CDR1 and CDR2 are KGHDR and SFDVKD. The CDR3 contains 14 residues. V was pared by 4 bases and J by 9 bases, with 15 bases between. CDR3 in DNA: TGTGCCACCAGTGACTCCGGAAGGGAAAGGCCCCAGCATTTT. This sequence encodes CATSDSGRERPQHF.

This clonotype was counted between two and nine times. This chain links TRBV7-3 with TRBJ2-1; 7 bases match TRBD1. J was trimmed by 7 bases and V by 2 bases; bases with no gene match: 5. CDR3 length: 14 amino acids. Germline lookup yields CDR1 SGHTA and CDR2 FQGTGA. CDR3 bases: TGTGCCAGCAGCTTATCCGGGACAGCTAATGAGCAGTTCTTC. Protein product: CASSLSGTANEQFF.

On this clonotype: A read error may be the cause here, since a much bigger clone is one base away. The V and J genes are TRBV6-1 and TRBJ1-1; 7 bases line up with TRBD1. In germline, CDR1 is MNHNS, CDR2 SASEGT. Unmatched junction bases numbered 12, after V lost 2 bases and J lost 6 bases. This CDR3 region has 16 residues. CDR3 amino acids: CASSEKQGPRESEAFF. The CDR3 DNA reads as TGTGCCAGCAGTGAAAAACAGGGGCCAAGGGAGTCTGAAGCTTTCTTT.

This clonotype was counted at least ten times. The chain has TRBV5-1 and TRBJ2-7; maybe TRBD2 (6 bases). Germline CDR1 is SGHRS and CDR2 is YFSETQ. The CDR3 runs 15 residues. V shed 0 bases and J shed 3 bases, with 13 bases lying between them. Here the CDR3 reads CASSLVAVQGYEQYF. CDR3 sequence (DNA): TGCGCCAGCAGCTTGGTAGCGGTGCAAGGCTACGAGCAGTACTTC.

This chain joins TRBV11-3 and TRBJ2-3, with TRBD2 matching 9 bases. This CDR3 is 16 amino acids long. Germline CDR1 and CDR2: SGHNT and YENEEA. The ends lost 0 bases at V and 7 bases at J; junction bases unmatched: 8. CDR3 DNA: TGTGCCAGCAGCTTAGAGCTAGCGGGACTCGCAAATACGCAGTATTTT. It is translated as CASSLELAGLANTQYF. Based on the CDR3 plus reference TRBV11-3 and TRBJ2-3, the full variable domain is EAGVVQSPRYKIIEKKQPVAFWCNPISGHNTLYWYLQNLGQGPELLIRYENEEAVDDSQLPKDRFSAERLKGVDSTLKIQPAELGDSAVYLCASSLELAGLANTQYFGPGTRLTVL.

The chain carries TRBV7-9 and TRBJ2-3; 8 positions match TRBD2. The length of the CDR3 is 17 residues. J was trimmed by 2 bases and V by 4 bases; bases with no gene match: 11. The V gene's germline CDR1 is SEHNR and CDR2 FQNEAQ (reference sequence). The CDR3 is CASSSNGGRKDTDTQYF. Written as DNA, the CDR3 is TGTGCCAGCAGCTCGAATGGCGGGAGGAAGGACACAGATACGCAGTATTTT. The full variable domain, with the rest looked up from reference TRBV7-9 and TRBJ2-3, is DTGVSQNPRHKITKRGQNVTFRCDPISEHNRLYWYRQTLGQGPEFLTYFQNEAQLEKSRLLSDRFSAERPKGSFSTLEIQRTEQGDSAMYLCASSSNGGRKDTDTQYFGPGTRLTVL.

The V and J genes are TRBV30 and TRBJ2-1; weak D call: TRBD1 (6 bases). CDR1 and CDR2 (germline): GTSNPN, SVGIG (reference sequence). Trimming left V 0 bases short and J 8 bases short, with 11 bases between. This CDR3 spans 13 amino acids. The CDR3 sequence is CAWSVRWGHEQFF. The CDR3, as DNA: TGTGCCTGGAGTGTACGGTGGGGGCATGAGCAGTTCTTC.

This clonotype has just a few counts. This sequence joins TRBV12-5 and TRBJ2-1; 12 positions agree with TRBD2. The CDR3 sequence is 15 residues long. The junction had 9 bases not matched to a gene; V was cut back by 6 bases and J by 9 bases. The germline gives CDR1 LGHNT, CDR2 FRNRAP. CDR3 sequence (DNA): TGTGCTAGTGGCCCTAGCGGGAGGGCCTTAGGTGAGCAGTTCTTC. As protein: CASGPSGRALGEQFF.

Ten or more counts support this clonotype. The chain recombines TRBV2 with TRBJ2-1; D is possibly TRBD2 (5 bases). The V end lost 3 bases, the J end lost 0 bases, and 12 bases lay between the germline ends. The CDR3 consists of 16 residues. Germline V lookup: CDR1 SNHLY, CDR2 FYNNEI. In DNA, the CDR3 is TGTGCCAGCAGTGAGGGCGGGTTTAGCTCCTACAATGAGCAGTTCTTC. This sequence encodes CASSEGGFSSYNEQFF.

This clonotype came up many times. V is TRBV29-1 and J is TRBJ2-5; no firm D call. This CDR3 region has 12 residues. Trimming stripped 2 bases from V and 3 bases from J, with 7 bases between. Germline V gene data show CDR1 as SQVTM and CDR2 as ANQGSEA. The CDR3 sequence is CSVERTKETQYF. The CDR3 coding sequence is TGCAGCGTTGAAAGGACGAAAGAGACCCAGTACTTC.

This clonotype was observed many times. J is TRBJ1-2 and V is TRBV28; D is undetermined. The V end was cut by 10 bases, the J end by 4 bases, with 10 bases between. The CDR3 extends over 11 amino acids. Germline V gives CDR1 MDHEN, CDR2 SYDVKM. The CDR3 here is CATNEFYGYTF. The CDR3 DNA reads TGTGCCACAAATGAGTTCTATGGCTACACCTTC.

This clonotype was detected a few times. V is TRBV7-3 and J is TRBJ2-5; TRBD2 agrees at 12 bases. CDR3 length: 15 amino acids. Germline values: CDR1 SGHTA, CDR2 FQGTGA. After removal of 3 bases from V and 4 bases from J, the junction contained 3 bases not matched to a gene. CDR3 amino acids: CASSLKLAGGETQYF. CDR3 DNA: TGTGCCAGCAGCTTGAAACTAGCGGGAGGAGAGACCCAGTACTTC.

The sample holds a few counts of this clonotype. CDR3 in amino acids: CASSQGGTNNQPQHF. In DNA form, the CDR3 reads TGTGCCAGCAGCCAGGGCGGGACAAATAATCAGCCCCAGCATTTT. The chain links TRBV9 to TRBJ1-5, with a weak D call TRBD1 (6 bases). The V end lost 4 bases, the J end lost 4 bases, and 15 bases lay between the germline ends. This CDR3 is built from 15 residues. Looked up from germline, CDR1 is SGDLS and CDR2 is YYNGEE.